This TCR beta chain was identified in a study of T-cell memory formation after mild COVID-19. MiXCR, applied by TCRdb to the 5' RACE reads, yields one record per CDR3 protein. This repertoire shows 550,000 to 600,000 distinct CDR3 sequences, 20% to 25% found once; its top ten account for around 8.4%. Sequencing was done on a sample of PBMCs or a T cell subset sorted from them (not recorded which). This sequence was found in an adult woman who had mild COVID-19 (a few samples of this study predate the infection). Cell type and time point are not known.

CDR3 DNA sequence: TGTGCCAGCAGCCACGGGAACCCTTCGAACACTGAAGCTTTCTTT. It translates to CASSHGNPSNTEAFF. V usage is TRBV6-1 and J usage is TRBJ1-1; D ambiguous. With 6 bases removed from V and 1 base from J, the gap between germline ends came to 15 bases. CDR1 and CDR2 from the germline V gene are MNHNS and SASEGT. The CDR3 runs to 15 residues.